This paragraph reports one TCR beta chain. Its antigen is currently unknown. This sample was taken from a study of cytotoxic CD8 clonotypes in ibrutinib-treated CLL. For the study at large: Response material was collected after a median around 12 months of treatment, range 6 to 36.

This CDR3 comprises 21 residues. From germline, CDR1 is SGHTA and CDR2 FQGTGA. V lost 5 bases and J 0 bases, leaving 28 bases between the germline ends. Findings of the study overall: Baseline-level clonality went beyond age-matched healthy donors and moved in step with circulating CD8+ T-cell counts. Under therapy, public clonotypes either contracted or stayed stable, and they were uncommon.

Measured with immunoSEQ multiplex PCR; TCRdb has only the in-frame clones, and not every one. This table has 8,500 to 13,000 clones, 79% appearing once. This TCR was recovered from a human donor with chronic lymphocytic leukemia. The rearrangement uses TRBV7-3 and TRBJ2-2, with unresolved D. Here the sequenced sample was PBMCs, taken at disease progression, from a patient treated with ibrutinib. Here the CDR3 DNA reads TGTGCCAGCAGCCTGAAAGGGTCCCCCAGTAAGCACATTGCGAACACCGGGGAGCTGTTTTTT. It codes for CASSLKGSPSKHIANTGELFF.